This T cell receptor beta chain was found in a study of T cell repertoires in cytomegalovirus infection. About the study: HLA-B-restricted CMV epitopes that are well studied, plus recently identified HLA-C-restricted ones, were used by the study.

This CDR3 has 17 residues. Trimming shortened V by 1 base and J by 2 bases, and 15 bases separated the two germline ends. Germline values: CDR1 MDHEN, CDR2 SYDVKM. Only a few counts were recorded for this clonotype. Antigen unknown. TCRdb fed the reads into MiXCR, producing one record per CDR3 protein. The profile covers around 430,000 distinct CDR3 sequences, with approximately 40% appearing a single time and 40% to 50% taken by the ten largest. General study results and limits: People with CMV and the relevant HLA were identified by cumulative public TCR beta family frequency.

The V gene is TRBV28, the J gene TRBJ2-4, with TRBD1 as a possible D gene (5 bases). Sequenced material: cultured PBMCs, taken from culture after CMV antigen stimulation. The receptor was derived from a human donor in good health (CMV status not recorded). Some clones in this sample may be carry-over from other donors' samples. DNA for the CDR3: TGTGCCAGCAGTTTATCAAGTGCAGGGTCAACCAAAAACATTCAGTACTTC. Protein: CASSLSSAGSTKNIQYF.